This T cell receptor (beta chain) emerged from a study of cytomegalovirus exposure and HLA in healthy donors (dated by TCRdb to 2016 to 2017). About the study as a whole: An earlier analysis of some 600 of the donors reported about 260 Gb of sequence data and 117 million unique TCR beta sequences obtained from 150 million to 200 million T cells. The study aimed to test whether signatures of past pathogen exposure could be identified by cataloging public T cell receptors. Typing coverage varied by locus: roughly 620-640 donors for A, B, C, DRB1 and DQB1; some 520 for DQA1; 606 for DPA1; 400 to 480 for DPB1. Across 300 to 500 genotyped donors of the cohort, an average of approximately 240,000 unique TCR beta nucleotide sequences per donor were sequenced, and roughly 18% of those sequences were non-productive. Alongside the repertoire data, information on donor age, sex, ethnicity and CMV serostatus was compiled. In the later analysis, no new phenotypic data were used to find candidate immune exposures; instead, reliance was placed on TCR beta sequences and their occurrence across donors. HLA typing covered class I and class II loci at four-digit resolution. Roughly 310 gigabases of sequencing data and 78 million or so unique TCR sequences were included in an early release covering several hundred HLA-typed donors. Roughly five DR-DQ haplotypes were handled as single units for association and clustering, since linkage in the cohort was strong. A later genetic analysis used genome-wide SNP genotypes for about 65% of the 666 donors, treating that subset as a discovery cohort. Besides the first cohort of around 670 subjects, a separate validation cohort made up of 120 different subjects was used. The T cell repertoires of several hundred subjects were profiled by immunosequencing and related to cytomegalovirus serostatus. All discovery cohort repertoires had been generated using a single sequencing platform. The genetic ancestry cluster associated with self-reported Caucasian donors included around four fifths of the roughly 410 genotyped donors. An earlier analysis of several hundred of the donors applied high-throughput TCR beta sequencing to assess whether each TCR beta V gene segment acted as functional or pseudogenic. To predict cytomegalovirus infection status, the study combined high-throughput TCR immunosequencing, statistical association of individual TCRs with disease status, and machine learning. In a later analysis, previously published TCR beta repertoires from more than 500 donors were re-analyzed and high-resolution HLA genotyping was added so that TCR occurrence patterns could be studied.

About this clone itself: Its cognate antigen has yet to be identified.

The cohort consisted of approximately 670 healthy bone marrow donors. All cohort members were sampled while nominally healthy, although unrecorded immune exposures were likely present. The donor was CMV seronegative and belonged to the group of around 400 seronegative cohort members. Each donor provided a peripheral blood sample, and peripheral blood mononuclear cells were used for TCR beta sequencing. Genomic DNA was extracted from the blood cell samples with the Qiagen DNeasy Blood Extraction Kit. Ends trimmed: V by 5 bases, J by 7 bases; bases unmatched to a gene: 2. CDR1 SGHTA and CDR2 FQGNSA are derived from the germline V gene. The CDR3 runs 12 residues from the cysteine to the phenylalanine. Of all the DNA, just the CDR3 is kept, 36 bases in frame from base 1. Overall study results and their limits: A further reported finding was that TCR beta sequences accurately predicted the HLA-A and HLA-B alleles for most subjects in the first cohort. The sequencing pipeline was judged likely to have produced a cluster of highly shared sequence variants as a technical artifact. A later analysis found that HLA-associated TCR beta chains were more clonally expanded and had lower generation probabilities than equally common non-associated chains. Some IMGT-functional V segments, including TRBV6-2 and TRBV6-3, could not be distinguished by the 87-base-pair reads and were therefore excluded. A later analysis associated about 17,000 TCR beta sequences with specific HLA alleles at a false discovery rate of 0.05. Because HLA typing was unavailable for some donors at each locus, only the typed subset was used in association tests. Roughly uniform sequencing depth across donors was assumed in presence/absence analyses, although this assumption may not hold. In a later analysis, the rate of TCR association differed among HLA loci, with DRB1 alleles having the most associated TCRs and HLA-C alleles having the fewest. In an earlier analysis of about 550 of the donors, most TCR beta V segments were observed in productive rearrangements about 87% or about 30% of the time, broadly matching IMGT annotations. In the study, roughly 160 TCR beta chains were listed as associated with cytomegalovirus. Several of the top co-occurrence clusters appeared to be linked to parvovirus B19, influenza, CMV and Epstein-Barr virus, according to a later analysis. According to the authors, the approach could potentially be generalized to other disease states and immunological phenotypes. Cytomegalovirus status was reported to be diagnosed by the classifier with high specificity and sensitivity in both the original and validation cohorts. In vitro tests confirmed that a few of the cytomegalovirus-associated TCR beta chains recognize cytomegalovirus antigens. Immune exposure information for the cohort was limited to CMV serostatus. Most TCR sequences were observed very rarely across donors, whereas some public TCRs were present in many individuals. A later genetic analysis associated a missense DCLRE1C variant with V-gene and J-gene trimming of TCR beta chains, and an independent cohort replicated the association. In a later genetic analysis, fewer N-insertions in productive TCRs were reported among donors in an Asian-associated ancestry cluster than the approximately 710-donor mean. According to a later analysis, most CMV-associated TCR beta chains appeared to be HLA-restricted, and the HLA associations seemed to be driven largely by CMV exposure. Only TCR beta chains were sequenced in this cohort, and the absence of alpha or paired-chain data limited detectable features. Because counts were too low, 15 to 20 rarely observed V segments, including chromosome 9 orphons, were left out of the earlier analysis of several hundred of the donors. Linkage disequilibrium might explain the correlated functional status among segregating V segments, but an unknown experimental factor could not be ruled out. Strong co-occurrence of HLA alleles, especially DR and DQ, made assigning TCR associations to individual alleles difficult.

Libraries were constructed by the immunoSEQ multiplex PCR assay. For the multiplex PCR, a mixture combining 60 forward primers for TCR Vbeta segments and 13 reverse primers for TCR Jbeta segments was used. The CDR3 region of rearranged TCR beta genes was amplified from genomic DNA with a multiplex PCR assay. On the Illumina HiSeq System, the amplified TCR beta libraries were sequenced as 87-base-pair reads. For the original study's pipeline: In a later analysis, 80 million or so unique TCR beta chains were counted across the 650 to 750 repertoires, and some 10 million of these chains were shared by at least two donors. A nearest-neighbor algorithm error-corrected the raw reads and collapsed the reads into unique sequences, merging closely related sequences to remove PCR and sequencing errors. Alignment of CDR3 sequences to IMGT reference sequences was used to assign V, D and J gene segments. For a sequence to be retained, at least a six-nucleotide match to both a V gene segment and a J gene segment was required. Rearrangements were called productive when the CDR3 lacked stop codons and stayed in frame with V and J; all others were non-productive. Following IMGT convention, CDR3 was defined as the stretch from the second conserved V-encoded cysteine to the conserved J-encoded phenylalanine. Sequences without an unambiguous match to a single V gene segment were excluded from the earlier analysis of approximately 560 of the donors. An earlier analysis of over 450 of the donors classified V segments as functional when productive rearrangements were above 56.7% and as segregating when the standard deviation between donors was above 5%. A statistical classification framework was developed to diagnose cytomegalovirus status using the catalog of TCR beta chain sequences. In a later analysis, V and J genes were assigned by comparing TCR nucleotide sequences against IMGT/GENE-DB human TR gene sequences. A later analysis assigned CDR3 sequences and most-parsimonious VDJ recombination scenarios with the TCRdist pipeline. In a later analysis, every TCR beta chain was defined by the combination of its CDR3 amino acid sequence and its V-gene family, and reads without a unique V-gene family were dropped. In a later analysis, 550 to 650 highly shared, low-generation-probability nucleotide sequences were removed to address suspected cross-contamination and a sequencing artifact. For each public chain, a later analysis derived a clonal expansion index from normalized ranks of inferred template counts within each repertoire. In a later analysis, generation probabilities were computed using a VDJ recombination model fitted to out-of-frame rearrangements, and the results were checked against IGoR. In a later analysis, TCR-TCR, TCR-HLA and TCR-CMV co-occurrence was scored with hypergeometric tests, and a repertoire-size bias correction was applied to TCR pairs. False discovery rates were estimated in a later analysis by permuting HLA or CMV assignments 20 times. In a later analysis, co-occurring TCRs were grouped using DBSCAN, with TCRdist sequence similarity added in when clustering inside HLA-allele-positive subsets. Repertoires with fewer than 30,000 or more than 120,000 public chains, plus five repertoires with anomalous nucleotide sharing, were excluded from co-occurrence clustering. What TCRdb holds here is the immuneACCESS table cut down to in-frame rearrangements. Part of the clones is not present; checked against another copy, under half of the missing clones reflect an unresolved V gene, and the others are unexplained. V, J and clone size were drawn from that table, and D and trimming were deduced from the DNA. The sample has about 79,000 clones on record. Clones ranked in the top ten supply 4.6% of the sample.

The receptor was derived from a man in his thirties or forties in good health and CMV-seronegative. Recombination joined TRBV7-2 with TRBJ2-1, with 7 middle bases fitting TRBD1. Sequencing was done on a sample of PBMCs. The nucleotides are TGTGCCAGCAGCACACAGGGGAATGAGCAGTTCTTC. This encodes CASSTQGNEQFF.